This entry is about one TCR beta chain. Its antigen is undetermined. The sample belongs to a study of T cell responses to AZD1222 COVID-19 vaccine. Study as a whole: Timing groups of about 4 and about 12 weeks for second doses were pooled. Study-level results: Repertoires were obtained only post-peak T cell response. Of spike-specific TCRs, nearly half reportedly target regions left unmutated in variants.

TCRdb's table, derived via immunoSEQ multiplex PCR, lists solely in-frame clones and lacks some. The repertoire has some 49,000 clones, over 60% of them found once; the top ten carry under 7.5%. The sequencing used peripheral blood, collected on day 0 of AZD1222 vaccination. This clonotype was sampled from an adult in good health.

The CDR3 bases are TGTGCCAGCAGCTTAGTAGCCGTGGGACCTCATGAAGCTTTCTTT. Amino acids: CASSLVAVGPHEAFF. This chain joins TRBV11-2 and TRBJ1-1, with D perhaps matching TRBD1 (5 bases). Trimming shortened V by 1 base and J by 7 bases, and 16 bases separated the two germline ends. Germline assignment: CDR1 SGHAT and CDR2 FQNNGV. The CDR3 is 15 amino acids.